A selection of T cell receptor beta chains follows, all from one sample in a study of cytomegalovirus exposure and HLA in healthy donors. Profiled with immunoSEQ multiplex PCR; TCRdb holds only in-frame clones, not every one. The data show approximately 170,000 clones, approximately 86% seen once. Sequencing was done on a sample of PBMCs. Receptors were obtained from a man aged 25 to 40 in good health and CMV-seropositive. CDR3s include the opening cysteine and the closing phenylalanine or tryptophan. D genes are given only for firm matches. Clone sizes are given selectively: once, few, many, or a class where the clone is expanded.

clone_size j_call v_call d_call cdr3_nt cdr3_aa
- TRBJ2-7 TRBV4-1 TRBD2 TGCGCCAGCAGCCCGCCCGGGACTAGCTACGAGCAGTACTTC CASSPPGTSYEQYF
- TRBJ2-6 TRBV21-1 - TGTGCCAGCACCCAAGGGGGCAGGGGGGCCTCTGGGGCCAACGTCCTGACTTTC CASTQGGRGASGANVLTF
- TRBJ2-7 TRBV4-2 TRBD2 TGTGCCAGCAGCCGAGCTGGCAGCGGGGGTGCCTACGAGCAGTACTTC CASSRAGSGGAYEQYF
- TRBJ2-5 TRBV15 TRBD2 TGTGCCACCAGGACCTCCGGGACTAGCGGGGGGGCTTATGAGACCCAGTACTTC CATRTSGTSGGAYETQYF
- TRBJ1-1 TRBV6-5 - TGTGCCAGCAGTTCCCTTCCGAACACTGAAGCTTTCTTT CASSSLPNTEAFF
once TRBJ2-5 TRBV19 TRBD2 TGTGCCAGTAGTAGTCTCCGGGACTACCCGGAGACCCAGTACTTC CASSSLRDYPETQYF
- TRBJ2-3 TRBV9 - TGTGCCAGCAGCGCGTCGCAAGCAGGGAGCACAGATACGCAGTATTTT CASSASQAGSTDTQYF
- TRBJ1-5 TRBV6-1 - TGTGCCAGCAGTGAGGGGCTTTATAGCAATCAGCCCCAGCATTTT CASSEGLYSNQPQHF
- TRBJ2-3 TRBV11-2 TRBD2 TGTGCCAGCAGCTTAGCGGGGGGGCCAAAGTACGGAGATACGCAGTATTTT CASSLAGGPKYGDTQYF
- TRBJ1-2 TRBV9 TRBD1 TGTGCCAGCAGGCCGACAGGGAACTATGGCTACACCTTC CASRPTGNYGYTF
- TRBJ1-1 TRBV4-1 - TGCGCCAGCAGCCAAGTGGGCCTGAACACTGAAGCTTTCTTT CASSQVGLNTEAFF
- TRBJ2-2 TRBV5-1 TRBD1 TGCGCCAGCAGCTTGGCTCGACAGGGTGACACCGGGGAGCTGTTTTTT CASSLARQGDTGELFF
once TRBJ1-3 TRBV5-1 - TGCGCCAGCAGCTTGGGAGGTATTAGTAACACCATATATTTT CASSLGGISNTIYF
- TRBJ2-7 TRBV10-3 TRBD2 TGTGCCGCGTCGGGAGGACACGCCTACGAGCAGTACTTC CAASGGHAYEQYF
few TRBJ2-7 TRBV2 TRBD1 TGTGCCAGCAGTGAAAGTAGAGACAGGGGACACGAGCAGTACTTC CASSESRDRGHEQYF
- TRBJ2-7 TRBV7-9 TRBD2 TGTGCCAGCAGCCCTACGGGACTAGCGGGGGGCAAGAACTACGAGCAGTACTTC CASSPTGLAGGKNYEQYF
- TRBJ1-2 TRBV4-2 - TGTGCCAGCAGCCAATCCACAGCAAACTATGGCTACACCTTC CASSQSTANYGYTF
- TRBJ1-3 TRBV25-1 - TGTGCCAGCGCAGCAGGGTCGACCCGCTCTGGAAACACCATATATTTT CASAAGSTRSGNTIYF
- TRBJ2-7 TRBV7-9 - TGTGCCAGCAGCTTAGGACAGGAAATATACGAGCAGTACTTC CASSLGQEIYEQYF
- TRBJ2-1 TRBV9 - TGTGCCAGCAGCGTATCGGCGGGGGCGGGTTACAATGAGCAGTTCTTC CASSVSAGAGYNEQFF
- TRBJ2-2 TRBV7-8 - TGTGCCAGCAGCTTACAAGGGACACTAAACACCGGGGAGCTGTTTTTT CASSLQGTLNTGELFF
- TRBJ1-2 TRBV4-3 - TGCGCCAGCAGCCAGACCTACAGGGCCGGGTATGGCTACACCTTC CASSQTYRAGYGYTF
- TRBJ2-5 TRBV27 TRBD2 TGTGCCAGCAGTCCCCTAGCGGGGGGGCAAGAGACCCAGTACTTC CASSPLAGGQETQYF
- TRBJ2-1 TRBV7-6 TRBD2 TGTGCCAGCAGCTTAACCCCCCCAGGACTAGCGGGGGCCCCACATGAGCAGTTCTTC CASSLTPPGLAGAPHEQFF
- TRBJ1-2 TRBV29-1 TRBD1 TGCAGCGTTGAAGGAAGACAGGGTAACTATGGCTACACCTTC CSVEGRQGNYGYTF
- TRBJ1-6 TRBV19 TRBD1 TGTGCCAGTAGTATAGCTGGGACAGGGCCCTCACCCCTCCACTTT CASSIAGTGPSPLHF
- TRBJ2-7 TRBV27 TRBD2 TGTGCCAGCAGGAGACTAGCGGGGGGGACCCACTACGAGCAGTACTTC CASRRLAGGTHYEQYF
- TRBJ1-2 TRBV6-6 - TGTGCCAGCAGCTTACAGGTTAACTATGGCTACACCTTC CASSLQVNYGYTF
- TRBJ2-3 TRBV7-7 - TGTGCTAGCAGCCCGGGGGGCGGCACAGATACGCAGTATTTT CASSPGGGTDTQYF
once TRBJ2-1 TRBV4-3 TRBD1 TGCGCCAGCAGCCAAGGTCCCGACAGGGTGGCCTACAATGAGCAGTTCTTC CASSQGPDRVAYNEQFF
once TRBJ2-3 TRBV21-1 - TGTGCCAGCAGCAAAAGAGGTAATAGAGCGCAGTATTTT CASSKRGNRAQYF
once TRBJ2-1 TRBV7-9 TRBD2 TGTGCCAGCAGCTTAGGGACGGGGGGGACCTACAATGAGCAGTTCTTC CASSLGTGGTYNEQFF
- TRBJ1-3 TRBV2 - TGTGCCAGCAGTCCGAATGCGGGGTCTGGAAACACCATATATTTT CASSPNAGSGNTIYF
- TRBJ2-7 TRBV9 - TGTGCCAGCAGCCCTACCCTCGGGGGCTACGAGCAGTACTTC CASSPTLGGYEQYF
- TRBJ1-6 TRBV4-1 TRBD1 TGCGCCAGCAGCCAGACAGGGGGCTCCTATAATTCACCCCTCCACTTT CASSQTGGSYNSPLHF
- TRBJ2-7 TRBV27 - TGTGCCAGCAGTTTAAAGGTTGGCAGGGGCCTCTACGAGCAGTACTTC CASSLKVGRGLYEQYF
- TRBJ2-1 TRBV19 TRBD2 TGTGCCAGTAGTTCGAGCGGGGGGGCCTACAATGAGCAGTTCTTC CASSSSGGAYNEQFF
- TRBJ2-7 TRBV5-6 - TGTGCCAGCAGCTTACAGGGCCCCTACGAGCAGTACTTC CASSLQGPYEQYF
- TRBJ1-3 TRBV7-9 - TGTGCCAGCAGCTTTCGGACAGCTTCAAGAAACACCATATATTTT CASSFRTASRNTIYF
- TRBJ2-7 TRBV4-2 TRBD1 TGTGCCAGCAGCCAAGGGCCCACAGGGGGGGAGCAGTACTTC CASSQGPTGGEQYF
- TRBJ2-1 TRBV11-3 - TGTGCCAGCAGTCCGGGACAACTCAATGAGCAGTTCTTC CASSPGQLNEQFF
- TRBJ2-3 TRBV15 - TGTGCCACGCACAAGGGGTCCACAGATACGCAGTATTTT CATHKGSTDTQYF
once TRBJ2-6 TRBV9 TRBD2 TGTGCCAGCAGCCTGAGCGGGGGGGGAGCAGGGGCCAACGTCCTGACTTTC CASSLSGGGAGANVLTF
once TRBJ2-5 TRBV5-5 - TGTGCCAGCAGCCGGCAGGGGGGCTACCAAGAGACCCAGTACTTC CASSRQGGYQETQYF
- TRBJ2-3 TRBV9 TRBD2 TGTGCCAGCAGCGTAGTTAACGGGGGGGCAATGGATACGCAGTATTTT CASSVVNGGAMDTQYF
- TRBJ1-1 TRBV9 - TGTGCCAGCAGCGTAGCAGGGTCGAGTACTGAAGCTTTCTTT CASSVAGSSTEAFF
- TRBJ2-1 TRBV7-6 TRBD2 TGTGCCAGCAGCTTAGAGGGACTAGCGGGGGGGCGTGAGCAGTTCTTC CASSLEGLAGGREQFF
- TRBJ1-1 TRBV4-1 - TGCGCCAGCAGCCAGGGGCTCCAAGGTGAAGCTTTCTTT CASSQGLQGEAFF
- TRBJ2-1 TRBV6-6 - TGTGCCACCCTACCGAATTCCAATGAGCAGTTCTTC CATLPNSNEQFF
- TRBJ1-3 TRBV4-3 - TGCGCCAGCAGCCAAGATATAAGGGAGTCAGGAAACACCATATATTTT CASSQDIRESGNTIYF
- TRBJ2-3 TRBV6-4 - TGTGCCAGCAGTGACTCGGGCTCCACAGATACGCAGTATTTT CASSDSGSTDTQYF
once TRBJ2-5 TRBV25-1 TRBD2 TGTGCCAGCAGTCGGCGGGGGGGCCAAGAGACCCAGTACTTC CASSRRGGQETQYF
- TRBJ1-2 TRBV4-1 - TGCGCCAGCAGCCCCGGGGCGGGGGCCTCTAACTATGGCTACACCTTC CASSPGAGASNYGYTF